This T cell receptor beta chain emerged from a study of blood T cell repertoires in COVID-19 (dated by TCRdb to about 2020). Regarding the complete study: The collaborator samples originated in the United States, Italy and Spain and spanned the acute and convalescent phases of COVID-19. The prospective study material was composed of cDNA or gDNA derived from T cells, B-cell-depleted T cells, or PBMCs. The dataset comprised deeply sampled blood TCRbeta repertoires from subjects exposed to, actively infected with, or recovered from COVID-19. The repertoires were made available in a free public database intended to serve as a resource for research on the immune response to SARS-CoV-2. Samples were obtained from the ongoing ImmuneRACE study (first 160 participants) and from over 1,000 subjects provided by 6 global collaborators. A de-identified subject ID, COVID-19 status, age in years and sex were almost always included in the sample metadata. Where available, HLA class I and class II types were obtained from metadata supplied by the sample provider rather than from assay-based typing.

What the study reported, not specific to this receptor: The quantity of clinical and demographic metadata differed by source and by participant and was supplied without curation.

Each collaborating institution followed its own protocols to collect whole blood in K2EDTA tubes. For TCRbeta analysis, collaborators shipped samples as frozen whole blood, isolated PBMCs, or DNA extracted from either of those sample types. This clone was seen a few times. Its cognate antigen has yet to be identified. Per-nucleotide qualities are absent, and no much larger clonotype sits a single base away. Other nucleotide sequences from this sample produce the same CDR3. Inclusive of the bounding cysteine and phenylalanine, the CDR3 is 12 residues long. The DNA shown is the 36-base CDR3, in frame from base 1. V was cut back by 5 bases and J by 9 bases, leaving a gap of 8 bases between them. Per the germline V gene, SGHTA is the CDR1 and FQGNSA is the CDR2. TCRbeta CDR3 regions were amplified from genomic DNA by means of the immunoSEQ Assay, a bias-controlled multiplex PCR. The paper's processing steps were these. The number of nucleated cells in each sample was estimated by amplification of reference gene primers within the assay. To quantify the absolute abundance of each unique TCRbeta CDR3 rearrangement, sequence reads were collapsed and filtered. For each sample, productive Simpson clonality was calculated as the square root of Simpson's diversity index over productive rearrangements. As stored in TCRdb, this immuneACCESS dataset retains in-frame rearrangements with V and J assigned. A fraction of the clones does not appear; measured against another copy, unresolved V genes explain less than half of the discrepancy, and the remainder lacks a known reason. That table supplies the V and J calls and clone size; D and trimming were determined from the DNA. The sample yields under 250,000 clones; 86% were counted once. The top ten hold 12% of the sample.

Here the chain combines TRBV7-2 and TRBJ1-6; the D gene cannot be named for sure. Sequenced sample: peripheral blood. This receptor was taken from an elderly man with acute or convalescent COVID-19. CDR3 region: CASSDRGSPLHF. The DNA reads TGTGCCAGCAGCGACCGGGGTTCACCCCTCCACTTT.